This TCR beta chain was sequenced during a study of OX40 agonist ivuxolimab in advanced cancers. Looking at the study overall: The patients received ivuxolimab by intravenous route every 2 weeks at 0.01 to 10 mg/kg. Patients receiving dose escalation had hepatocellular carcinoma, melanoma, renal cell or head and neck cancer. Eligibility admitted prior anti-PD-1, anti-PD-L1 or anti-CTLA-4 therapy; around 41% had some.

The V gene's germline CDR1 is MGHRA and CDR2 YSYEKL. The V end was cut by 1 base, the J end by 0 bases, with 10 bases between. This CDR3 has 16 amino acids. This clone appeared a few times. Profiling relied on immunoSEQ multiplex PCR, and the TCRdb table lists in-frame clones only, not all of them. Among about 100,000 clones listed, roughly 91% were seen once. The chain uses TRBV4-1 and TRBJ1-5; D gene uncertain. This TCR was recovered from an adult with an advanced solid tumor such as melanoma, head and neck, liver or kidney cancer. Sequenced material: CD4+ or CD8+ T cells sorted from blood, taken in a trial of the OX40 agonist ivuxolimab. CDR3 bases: TGCGCCAGCAGCCAAGCGAGTTTATCTAGCAATCAGCCCCAGCATTTT. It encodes CASSQASLSSNQPQHF.